This is a list of T cell receptor beta chains from one sample in a study of T cells in Graves' hyperthyroidism and ophthalmopathy. TCRdb used MiXCR to reprocess the multiplex PCR reads, holding one entry per CDR3 protein. Counted here are roughly 700,000 distinct CDR3 sequences, roughly a third occurring once; the ten biggest clones make up less than 40%. The sequenced sample consisted of blood. Receptor source: a woman aged 40-49 years with Graves' hyperthyroidism. CDR3s include the opening cysteine and the closing phenylalanine or tryptophan. The order of the fields is CDR3 protein, CDR3 DNA, V gene, J gene, D gene, clone size. The D gene is left open where the match is weak. Rows may omit the clone size; those that give it use once, few, many or a size class.

CDR3aa: CASSGGDRVVNQPQHF
CDR3nt: TGTGCCAGCAGCGGGGGAGACAGGGTAGTAAATCAGCCCCAGCATTTT
v_gene: TRBV7-9
j_gene: TRBJ1-5
d_gene: TRBD1
abundance: NA

CDR3aa: CASNVFGQGSTEAFF
CDR3nt: TGTGCCAGCAATGTCTTTGGGCAGGGGTCCACTGAAGCTTTCTTT
v_gene: TRBV2
j_gene: TRBJ1-1
d_gene: NA
abundance: NA

CDR3aa: CASSVSGAEPQHF
CDR3nt: TGTGCCAGCAGCGTCTCCGGGGCGGAGCCCCAGCATTTT
v_gene: TRBV9
j_gene: TRBJ1-5
d_gene: NA
abundance: NA

CDR3aa: CASSQQGFGANVLTF
CDR3nt: TGTGCCAGCAGCCAACAGGGGTTTGGGGCCAACGTCCTGACTTTC
v_gene: TRBV2
j_gene: TRBJ2-6
d_gene: TRBD1
abundance: many

CDR3aa: CASSGVRAIRLFPSSGANVLTF
CDR3nt: TGCGCCAGCAGTGGAGTCAGGGCGATCCGTCTTTTCCCGAGCTCTGGGGCCAACGTCCTGACTTTC
v_gene: TRBV4-1
j_gene: TRBJ2-6
d_gene: NA
abundance: few

CDR3aa: CASSEEETQYF
CDR3nt: TGTGCCAGCAGTGAGGAAGAGACCCAGTACTTC
v_gene: TRBV2
j_gene: TRBJ2-5
d_gene: NA
abundance: many

CDR3aa: CASSSDSRSDSYEQYF
CDR3nt: TGTGCCAGCAGCAGCGACAGCCGATCGGACTCCTACGAGCAGTACTTC
v_gene: TRBV7-9
j_gene: TRBJ2-7
d_gene: NA
abundance: many

CDR3aa: CASSQAHSSGNTIYF
CDR3nt: TGCGCCAGCAGCCAAGCCCATTCCTCTGGAAACACCATATATTTT
v_gene: TRBV4-1
j_gene: TRBJ1-3
d_gene: NA
abundance: NA

CDR3aa: CASSLGGTGQEAFF
CDR3nt: TGTGCCAGCAGCTTAGGGGGCACTGGGCAGGAAGCTTTCTTT
v_gene: TRBV7-2
j_gene: TRBJ1-1
d_gene: NA
abundance: many

CDR3aa: CASSDLSSATNEKLFF
CDR3nt: TGTGCCAGCAGTGACCTCTCCAGCGCAACTAATGAAAAACTGTTTTTT
v_gene: TRBV25-1
j_gene: TRBJ1-4
d_gene: NA
abundance: many

CDR3aa: CASCRADEAFF
CDR3nt: TGTGCCAGCTGTAGAGCAGACGAAGCTTTCTTT
v_gene: TRBV12-3/TRBV12-4
j_gene: TRBJ1-1
d_gene: NA
abundance: many

CDR3aa: CSVEVGRWSYEQYF
CDR3nt: TGCAGCGTTGAAGTAGGTCGGTGGTCCTACGAGCAGTACTTC
v_gene: TRBV29-1
j_gene: TRBJ2-7
d_gene: NA
abundance: NA

CDR3aa: CASSLEGQNSPLHF
CDR3nt: TGTGCCAGCAGCTTAGAAGGACAGAATTCACCCCTCCACTTT
v_gene: TRBV7-9
j_gene: TRBJ1-6
d_gene: NA
abundance: many

CDR3aa: CASSLVSGSGPPGNTIYF
CDR3nt: TGTGCCAGCAGCTTAGTGAGCGGGTCAGGCCCCCCTGGAAACACCATATATTTT
v_gene: TRBV7-6
j_gene: TRBJ1-3
d_gene: NA
abundance: NA

CDR3aa: CSARRTSGGLKTQYF
CDR3nt: TGCAGTGCTAGGAGGACTAGCGGGGGGTTGAAGACCCAGTACTTC
v_gene: TRBV20-1
j_gene: TRBJ2-5
d_gene: TRBD2
abundance: NA

CDR3aa: CASRAGSEKLFF
CDR3nt: TGCGCCAGCAGAGCAGGGAGTGAAAAACTGTTTTTT
v_gene: TRBV5-1
j_gene: TRBJ1-4
d_gene: NA
abundance: NA

CDR3aa: CASSEWSLEGNYPQETQYF
CDR3nt: TGTGCCAGCAGTGAATGGTCCCTAGAGGGGAACTACCCGCAAGAGACCCAGTACTTC
v_gene: TRBV25-1
j_gene: TRBJ2-5
d_gene: NA
abundance: NA

CDR3aa: CASSQGRTGWETQYF
CDR3nt: TGCGCCAGCAGCCAAGGTCGGACAGGGTGGGAGACCCAGTACTTC
v_gene: TRBV4-3
j_gene: TRBJ2-5
d_gene: TRBD1
abundance: many

CDR3aa: CASTLVGSGMGYEQYF
CDR3nt: TGTGCCAGCACCCTCGTGGGTAGCGGGATGGGCTACGAGCAGTACTTC
v_gene: TRBV7-8
j_gene: TRBJ2-7
d_gene: TRBD2
abundance: many

CDR3aa: CASSRGLMGGEIYGYTF
CDR3nt: TGTGCCAGCAGCCGGGGTTTGATGGGGGGCGAGATTTATGGCTACACCTTC
v_gene: TRBV7-9
j_gene: TRBJ1-2
d_gene: NA
abundance: NA

CDR3aa: CSLIVGLTGANVLTF
CDR3nt: TGCAGCTTAATCGTAGGACTAACTGGGGCCAACGTCCTGACTTTC
v_gene: TRBV29-1
j_gene: TRBJ2-6
d_gene: NA
abundance: once

CDR3aa: CASSLGTGFTDTQYF
CDR3nt: TGTGCCAGCAGCTTAGGGACAGGCTTCACAGATACGCAGTATTTT
v_gene: TRBV11-1
j_gene: TRBJ2-3
d_gene: TRBD1
abundance: NA

CDR3aa: CASSDTGTMNTEAFF
CDR3nt: TGTGCCAGCAGTGACACAGGGACTATGAACACTGAAGCTTTCTTT
v_gene: TRBV25-1
j_gene: TRBJ1-1
d_gene: NA
abundance: many